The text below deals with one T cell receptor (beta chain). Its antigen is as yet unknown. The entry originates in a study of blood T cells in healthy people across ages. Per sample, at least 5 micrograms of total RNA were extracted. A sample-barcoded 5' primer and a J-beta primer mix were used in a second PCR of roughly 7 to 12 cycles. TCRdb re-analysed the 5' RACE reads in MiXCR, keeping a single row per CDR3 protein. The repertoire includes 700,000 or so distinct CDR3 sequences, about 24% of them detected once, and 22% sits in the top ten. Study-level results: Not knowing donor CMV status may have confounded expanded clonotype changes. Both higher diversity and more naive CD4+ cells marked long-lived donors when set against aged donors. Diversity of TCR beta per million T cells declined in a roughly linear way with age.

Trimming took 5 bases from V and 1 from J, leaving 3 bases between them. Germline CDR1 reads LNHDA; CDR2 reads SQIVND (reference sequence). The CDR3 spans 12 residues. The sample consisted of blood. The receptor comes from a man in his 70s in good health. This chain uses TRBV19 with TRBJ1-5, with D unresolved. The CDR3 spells CASSGSNQPQHF. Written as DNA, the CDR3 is TGTGCCAGTAGTGGGAGCAATCAGCCCCAGCATTTT.